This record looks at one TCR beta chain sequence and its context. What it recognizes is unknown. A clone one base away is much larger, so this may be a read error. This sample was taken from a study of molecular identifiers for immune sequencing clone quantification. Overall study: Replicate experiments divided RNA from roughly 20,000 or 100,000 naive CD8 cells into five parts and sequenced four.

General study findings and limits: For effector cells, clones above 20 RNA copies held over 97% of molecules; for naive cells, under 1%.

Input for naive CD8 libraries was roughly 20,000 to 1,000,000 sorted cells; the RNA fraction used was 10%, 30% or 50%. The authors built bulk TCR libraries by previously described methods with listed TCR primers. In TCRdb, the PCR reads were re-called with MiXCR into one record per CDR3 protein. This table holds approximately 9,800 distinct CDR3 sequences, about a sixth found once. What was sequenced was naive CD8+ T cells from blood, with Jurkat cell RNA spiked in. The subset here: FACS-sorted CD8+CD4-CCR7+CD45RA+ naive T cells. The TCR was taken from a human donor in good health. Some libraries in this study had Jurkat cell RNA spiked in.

This CDR3 is CASSLLGGPPRHF. The CDR3 nucleotides are TGTGCCAGCAGCTTACTTGGAGGCCCACCCCGGCATTTT. This chain connects TRBV7-8 to TRBJ1-5, with D unclear. The CDR3 covers 13 residues. Germline loops: CDR1 SGHVS, CDR2 FQNEAQ.